The entry below describes one T cell receptor beta chain. Sequencing used immunoSEQ multiplex PCR; TCRdb keeps in-frame clones, though not all of them. The table records tens of thousands of clones, almost 95% of them present only once. This record belongs to a study of T cell changes during pregnancy in multiple sclerosis. The V end was cut by 5 bases, the J end by 8 bases, with 18 bases between. CDR1 GTSNPN and CDR2 SVGIG come from the germline V gene (reference sequence). The length of the CDR3 is 13 residues. V is TRBV30 and J is TRBJ1-2; D remains ambiguous. Specimen: peripheral blood, collected after pregnancy. The receptor was derived from a female donor with multiple sclerosis, enrolled in a pregnancy study. The CDR3 region is CAWGVDVRPGYTF. In DNA form, the CDR3 reads TGTGCCTGGGGAGTTGACGTTAGACCCGGCTACACCTTC.